These T cell receptor beta chains were read from a single sample in a study of T cells after yellow fever vaccination. TCRdb re-called the 5' RACE reads through MiXCR, storing one row per CDR3 protein. Among over 250,000 distinct CDR3 sequences listed, 4.1% were seen once. Here the sequenced sample was PBMCs, taken 5 days after the yellow fever booster vaccination. These receptors originate from a man between 18 and 29 years old who received the YFV17D yellow fever vaccine. Each CDR3 is given with its conserved first and last residue. The order of the fields is V gene, D gene, J gene, clone size, CDR3 protein, CDR3 DNA. D genes are given only for firm matches. For some rows the clone size is stated as once, few or many, or as a class when expanded; others skip it.

V gene: TRBV27; D gene: .; J gene: TRBJ2-3; clone size: many; CDR3 protein: CASSLSWLLGTDTQYF; CDR3 DNA: TGTGCCAGCAGTTTATCTTGGCTTCTCGGTACAGATACGCAGTATTTT
V gene: TRBV6-5; D gene: .; J gene: TRBJ2-7; clone size: many; CDR3 protein: CASSYRDREQYF; CDR3 DNA: TGTGCCAGCAGTTACCGGGATCGGGAGCAGTACTTC
V gene: TRBV5-5; D gene: .; J gene: TRBJ2-5; clone size: many; CDR3 protein: CASSFEDQETQYF; CDR3 DNA: TGTGCCAGCAGCTTCGAAGACCAAGAGACCCAGTACTTC
V gene: TRBV7-9; D gene: TRBD2; J gene: TRBJ2-1; clone size: many; CDR3 protein: CASSGRGNEQFF; CDR3 DNA: TGTGCCAGCAGCGGGAGGGGCAATGAGCAGTTCTTC
V gene: TRBV30; D gene: .; J gene: TRBJ2-1; clone size: .; CDR3 protein: CAWSVPGDEQFF; CDR3 DNA: TGTGCCTGGAGTGTACCGGGGGATGAGCAGTTCTTC
V gene: TRBV7-9; D gene: .; J gene: TRBJ2-1; clone size: many; CDR3 protein: CASSLESTAAPYNEQFF; CDR3 DNA: TGTGCCAGCAGCTTAGAATCGACTGCCGCTCCCTACAATGAGCAGTTCTTC
V gene: TRBV12-3/TRBV12-4; D gene: .; J gene: TRBJ1-3; clone size: many; CDR3 protein: CASSLEGNTIYF; CDR3 DNA: TGTGCCAGCAGTTTAGAGGGAAACACCATATATTTT
V gene: TRBV10-3; D gene: .; J gene: TRBJ2-1; clone size: few; CDR3 protein: CAISSGSSYNEQFF; CDR3 DNA: TGTGCCATCTCTTCGGGTAGCTCCTACAATGAGCAGTTCTTC
V gene: TRBV25-1; D gene: .; J gene: TRBJ2-4; clone size: .; CDR3 protein: CASSEVGTVIKYF; CDR3 DNA: TGTGCCAGCAGTGAAGTTGGCACAGTCATTAAGTACTTC
V gene: TRBV20-1; D gene: .; J gene: TRBJ2-1; clone size: many; CDR3 protein: CSASLVGGRNEQFF; CDR3 DNA: TGCAGTGCTAGCCTGGTGGGGGGCAGGAATGAGCAGTTCTTC
V gene: TRBV5-1; D gene: .; J gene: TRBJ1-1; clone size: .; CDR3 protein: CASSSDRFERAFF; CDR3 DNA: TGCGCCAGCAGCTCGGACAGATTTGAGCGGGCTTTCTTT
V gene: TRBV20-1; D gene: .; J gene: TRBJ1-2; clone size: .; CDR3 protein: CSAQKTLNYGYTF; CDR3 DNA: TGCAGTGCTCAAAAAACATTAAACTATGGCTACACCTTC
V gene: TRBV5-1; D gene: .; J gene: TRBJ1-4; clone size: many; CDR3 protein: CASSLGRARSEKLFF; CDR3 DNA: TGCGCCAGCAGCTTGGGGAGGGCCCGAAGTGAAAAACTGTTTTTT
V gene: TRBV28; D gene: TRBD1; J gene: TRBJ1-6; clone size: .; CDR3 protein: CASSPGGQGAYNSPLHF; CDR3 DNA: TGTGCCAGCAGCCCCGGGGGACAGGGGGCCTATAATTCACCCCTCCACTTT
V gene: TRBV4-1; D gene: .; J gene: TRBJ2-1; clone size: .; CDR3 protein: CASSQENRADEQFF; CDR3 DNA: TGCGCCAGCAGCCAAGAAAACAGGGCGGATGAGCAGTTCTTC
V gene: TRBV6-5; D gene: .; J gene: TRBJ1-5; clone size: few; CDR3 protein: CASSYGLGSNQPQHF; CDR3 DNA: TGTGCCAGCAGTTACGGTCTGGGGAGCAATCAGCCCCAGCATTTT
V gene: TRBV11-2; D gene: TRBD2; J gene: TRBJ2-1; clone size: many; CDR3 protein: CASRPWGSGGRVEQFF; CDR3 DNA: TGTGCCAGCAGACCCTGGGGTAGCGGGGGGAGGGTTGAGCAGTTCTTC
V gene: TRBV12-3/TRBV12-4; D gene: .; J gene: TRBJ1-2; clone size: many; CDR3 protein: CASSFDRYGYTF; CDR3 DNA: TGTGCCAGCAGTTTTGATCGCTATGGCTACACCTTC
V gene: TRBV20-1; D gene: TRBD1; J gene: TRBJ1-1; clone size: .; CDR3 protein: CSASGDRGLNTEAFF; CDR3 DNA: TGCAGTGCTAGCGGGGACAGGGGCCTGAACACTGAAGCTTTCTTT
V gene: TRBV10-3; D gene: .; J gene: TRBJ2-5; clone size: few; CDR3 protein: CAISEEADFQTQYF; CDR3 DNA: TGTGCCATCAGTGAAGAGGCGGACTTTCAGACCCAGTACTTC
V gene: TRBV6-5; D gene: TRBD2; J gene: TRBJ2-5; clone size: few; CDR3 protein: CASSYSTSGVGETQYF; CDR3 DNA: TGTGCCAGCAGTTACTCCACTAGCGGGGTGGGGGAGACCCAGTACTTC
V gene: TRBV20-1; D gene: TRBD2; J gene: TRBJ2-1; clone size: few; CDR3 protein: CSARDGRENEQFF; CDR3 DNA: TGCAGTGCTAGAGATGGGAGGGAGAATGAGCAGTTCTTC